This T cell receptor (beta chain) was identified during a study of blood T cell repertoires in COVID-19. Whole-study context: Collection of acute and convalescent COVID-19 samples took place in the United States, Italy and Spain. Sample material is recorded as cDNA or gDNA derived from T cells, B-cell-depleted T cells, or PBMCs.

Trimming at V came to 7 bases and at J to 4 bases, leaving 15 bases not matched to a gene. The germline V gene has CDR1 MDHEN and CDR2 SYDVKM. This CDR3 contains 17 residues. Original processing notes: Amplifying reference gene primers gave estimates of nucleated cell counts. Method: immunoSEQ multiplex PCR; TCRdb's copy keeps in-frame clones and lacks some. That table supplies the V and J calls and clone size; D and trimming were determined from the DNA. Of some 100,000 clones listed, more than 65% are singletons. The sample comprised peripheral blood. V and J are TRBV28 and TRBJ2-2, with 7 bases matching TRBD1. This clonotype was sampled from a human donor in a cohort sampled during active COVID-19. Written as DNA, the CDR3 is TGTGCCAGCACCCCGAGGAGCGGTCCAGGGGGCACCGGGGAGCTGTTTTTT. As protein: CASTPRSGPGGTGELFF.